What follows is one T cell receptor beta chain and its context. Its antigen target is currently unknown. No much larger clone exists at a distance of one base, and base qualities are not known. The CDR3 goes from the cysteine to the phenylalanine over 16 residues. The kept DNA is CDR3 alone, 48 bases in frame from the first base. Looking up the germline V gene yields CDR1 SGHRS and CDR2 YFSETQ. V is cut by 0 bases and J by 0 bases, and the space between the germline ends is 9 bases. Collaborating institutions collected whole blood in K2EDTA tubes following their own protocols. For TCRbeta analysis, collaborators shipped samples in one of three forms: frozen whole blood, isolated PBMCs, or DNA extracted from either of those sample types. The data stem from a study of blood T cell repertoires in COVID-19 (dated by TCRdb to the early 2020s). About the investigation overall: Collaborator samples came from the United States, Italy and Spain and covered acute and convalescent phases of COVID-19. The material from the prospective study consisted of cDNA or gDNA derived from T cells, B-cell-depleted T cells, or PBMCs. The dataset comprised deeply sampled blood TCRbeta repertoires from subjects exposed to, actively infected with, or recovered from COVID-19. A freely available public database, intended as a resource for researchers studying the immune response to SARS-CoV-2, is where the repertoires were released. Samples came from the ongoing ImmuneRACE study (first 160 participants) plus 1,254 subjects from 6 global collaborators. A de-identified subject ID, COVID-19 status, age in years and sex were almost always included in the sample metadata. Where available, HLA class I and class II types were obtained from metadata supplied by the sample provider rather than from assay-based typing. On the study overall, not on this receptor specifically: The amount of clinical and demographic metadata varied by source and participant and was provided uncurated.

TCRbeta CDR3 regions were amplified from genomic DNA by means of the immunoSEQ Assay, a bias-controlled multiplex PCR. The authors processed their data as follows. Nucleated cell counts per sample were estimated from amplification of reference gene primers within the assay. Sequence reads were collapsed and filtered to measure the absolute abundance of every unique TCRbeta CDR3 rearrangement. For each sample, productive Simpson clonality was calculated by taking the square root of Simpson's diversity index across productive rearrangements. The immuneACCESS repertoire file appears here via TCRdb, limited to in-frame rearrangements. These files lack a portion of the clones; in checked studies, under half of the deficit traces to unresolved V genes, and the cause of the others is not known. D and trimming were read from the DNA, whereas the V and J calls and clone size are those reported in that table. The table for this sample lists around 100,000 clones; 75% to 90% of them were counted only once. Clones ranked in the top ten supply 0.65% to 0.9% of the sample.

The sequence was collected from a woman aged 70-85 years with acute or convalescent COVID-19. The sequenced material came from peripheral blood. The chain is assembled from TRBV5-1 and TRBJ2-2; 5 matching bases give a weak D call of TRBD2. For the CDR3, the sequence is CASSLEGGSNTGELFF. The DNA reads TGCGCCAGCAGCTTGGAGGGCGGGTCGAACACCGGGGAGCTGTTTTTT.